This is a list of T cell receptor delta chains from one sample in a study of Vδ1+ human thymocytes. TCRdb processed the multiplex PCR reads again with the CATT caller. Here the sample spans about 27,000 delta-chain clones, 7.4% being singletons. The sequenced sample consisted of Vdelta1+ gamma-delta thymocytes from the thymus. The source of these receptors is a girl in the first two years of life who had congenital heart surgery. Both conserved end residues are part of each CDR3. D genes are given only for firm matches. Rows give clone size only sometimes, using once, few, many, or a class for an expanded clone.

TRDV1	21	TRDJ1	.	.	CALGRRFGGTTGGLYTDKLIF	TGTGCTCTTGGCCGACGGTTCGGGGGGACCACAGGGGGGTTATACACCGATAAACTCATCTTT
TRDV1	17	TRDJ1	TRDD2	few	CALGDRPLIPSYLGLIF	TGTGCTCTTGGGGATCGCCCCCTGATTCCTTCCTATCTAGGACTCATCTTT
TRDV1	21	TRDJ1	TRDD3	few	CALGGYLRTFTGGYPADKLIF	TGTGCTCTTGGGGGGTATCTCAGGACTTTTACTGGGGGATACCCAGCCGATAAACTCATCTTT
TRDV1	15	TRDJ1	.	.	CALGDGVPYTDKLIF	TGTGCTCTTGGGGACGGTGTACCATACACCGATAAACTCATCTTT
TRDV2	13	TRDJ1	.	medium-sized	CACDTAEPPKLIF	TGTGCCTGTGACACGGCGGAGCCTCCTAAACTCATCTTT
TRDV1	12	TRDJ1	.	few	CALGPDTDKLIF	TGTGCTCTTGGCCCCGACACCGATAAACTCATCTTT
TRDV1	20	TRDJ1	TRDD3	.	CALGEKNTALGDRGADKLIF	TGTGCTCTTGGGGAAAAGAATACGGCACTGGGGGATCGGGGGGCCGATAAACTCATCTTT
TRAV29/DV5	18	TRDJ1	.	medium-sized	CAARGHLLRVGKERKLIF	TGTGCAGCAAGGGGTCACCTCCTACGAGTGGGGAAAGAGAGAAAACTCATCTTT
TRDV1	22	TRDJ1	.	few	CALGELWALSGARALRTDKLIF	TGTGCTCTTGGGGAACTCTGGGCCCTTAGTGGGGCGAGGGCGTTGAGGACCGATAAACTCATCTTT
TRDV1	22	TRDJ1	TRDD3	.	CALGELKGRSTGGWGTDDKLIF	TGTGCTCTTGGGGAACTGAAAGGGAGAAGTACTGGGGGATGGGGGACAGACGATAAACTCATCTTT
TRDV1	17	TRDJ1	TRDD3	few	CALGEGPLGDPNDKLIF	TGTGCTCTTGGGGAAGGCCCACTGGGGGACCCGAACGATAAACTCATCTTT
TRDV1	22	TRDJ1	TRDD3	few	CALGEPYSWRNGTGGTTDKLIF	TGTGCTCTTGGGGAACCGTATAGCTGGAGGAACGGTACTGGGGGAACTACCGATAAACTCATCTTT
TRDV1	16	TRDJ1	.	.	CALGERLPSYTDKLIF	TGTGCTCTTGGGGAGCGTCTGCCATCGTACACCGATAAACTCATCTTT
TRDV1	19	TRDJ1	TRDD2	few	CALGPSYRGLGAVTDKLIF	TGTGCTCTTGGGCCTTCCTACCGGGGGCTGGGGGCTGTCACCGATAAACTCATCTTT
TRAV29/DV5	16	TRDJ1	.	.	CSVLLCSKLWAYKLIF	.
TRDV1	21	TRDJ1	TRDD3	.	CALGEFSPTGGSSCNTDKLIF	TGTGCTCTTGGGGAATTTTCCCCCACTGGGGGATCCTCGTGTAACACCGATAAACTCATCTTT
TRDV1	19	TRDJ1	TRDD3	.	CALGESGLLGGGYTDKLIF	TGTGCTCTTGGGGAATCAGGATTACTGGGGGGAGGATACACCGATAAACTCATCTTT
TRDV1	14	TRDJ1	.	few	CAPGPKNLTDKLIF	TGTGCTCCAGGGCCAAAAAATCTCACCGATAAACTCATCTTT
TRDV1	22	TRDJ1	.	.	CALGELPFLRHYWGSATDKLIF	TGTGCTCTTGGGGAACTACCCTTCCTACGACACTACTGGGGGTCCGCAACCGATAAACTCATCTTT
TRDV1	15	TRDJ1	.	.	CALGERLAYPDKLIF	TGTGCTCTTGGGGAACGGCTAGCCTACCCCGATAAACTCATCTTT
TRDV1	18	TRDJ1	TRDD3	.	CALGELYTGEQYTDKLIF	TGTGCTCTTGGGGAACTATACACTGGGGAGCAATACACCGATAAACTCATCTTT
TRDV1	12	TRDJ1	.	.	CALGGTDDKLIF	TGTGCTCTGGGGGGGACGGACGATAAACTCATCTTT
TRDV1	17	TRDJ1	.	few	CALGGPECGEYTDKLIF	TGTGCTCTTGGGGGTCCGGAATGCGGGGAATACACCGATAAACTCATCTTT
TRDV1	22	TRDJ1	.	.	CALGFQWPSPFLTDSNTDKLIF	TGTGCTCTTGGGTTCCAATGGCCTTCCCCTTTCCTAACCGACTCGAACACCGATAAACTCATCTTT
TRDV1	18	TRDJ1	TRDD3	few	CAPGDYTLGASGTDKLIF	TGTGCTCCTGGAGACTACACACTGGGGGCTTCAGGGACCGATAAACTCATCTTT
TRDV1	24	TRDJ1	.	few	CALGITSLSFLRLGEDGYTDKLIF	TGTGCTCTTGGGATAACCTCCTTAAGCTTCCTACGTCTGGGGGAGGACGGGTACACCGATAAACTCATCTTT
TRDV1	15	TRDJ1	TRDD3	.	CALGNSTGGADKLIF	TGTGCTCTTGGGAACAGTACTGGGGGCGCCGATAAACTCATCTTT
TRDV1	20	TRDJ1	.	few	CALGELEVSPKLNPTDKLIF	TGTGCTCTTGGGGAACTAGAGGTTAGTCCGAAACTCAACCCGACCGATAAACTCATCTTT
TRDV1	18	TRDJ1	.	few	CALGDGCPTFNTTDKLIF	TGTGCTCTTGGGGACGGATGTCCTACCTTCAACACTACCGATAAACTCATCTTT
TRDV1	22	TRDJ1	TRDD3	.	CALGTQAKSFTGGPLSTRELIF	TGTGCTCTTGGGACGCAGGCGAAATCGTTCACTGGGGGTCCTTTGAGCACCCGTGAACTCATCTTT
TRAV29/DV5	23	TRDJ1	TRDD3	medium-sized	CAASAVGSPSPLGDRGVTDKLIF	TGTGCAGCAAGCGCGGTCGGTTCTCCTAGCCCACTGGGGGATAGAGGGGTCACCGATAAACTCATCTTT
TRDV3	16	TRDJ1	TRDD3	.	CAVYKRVLGDTDKLIF	TGTGCCGTATACAAGCGCGTACTGGGGGATACCGATAAACTCATCTTT
TRDV2	18	TRDJ1	TRDD3	few	CACDTVLGDTPYTDKLIF	TGTGCCTGTGACACCGTACTGGGGGATACCCCGTACACCGATAAACTCATCTTT
TRDV1	16	TRDJ1	TRDD3	.	CALGVYRLGGTDKLIF	TGTGCTCTTGGGGTTTACCGGCTGGGGGGTACCGATAAACTCATCTTT
TRDV1	18	TRDJ1	.	.	CALGEPRPRLRYTDKLIF	TGTGCTCTTGGGGAACCGCGACCTCGATTGAGGTACACCGATAAACTCATCTTT
TRDV1	18	TRDJ1	.	few	CALGRTGLAGLYTDKLIF	TGTGCTCTTGGCCGAACTGGGCTTGCTGGGCTGTACACCGATAAACTCATCTTT
TRDV1	29	TRDJ1	TRDD3	few	CALGGCFLGSPFPFPGGYAPPGVTDKLIF	TGTGCTCTTGGGGGCTGCTTCCTGGGCTCTCCCTTCCCCTTTCCTGGGGGATACGCTCCCCCCGGTGTTACCGATAAACTCATCTTT
TRDV1	19	TRDJ1	TRDD3	.	CALGDPYYFTGGLGDKLIF	TGTGCTCTTGGGGACCCGTACTACTTTACTGGGGGCCTTGGCGATAAACTCATCTTT
TRDV1	20	TRDJ1	.	few	CALGEPKNRYATHPTSKLIF	TGTGCTCTTGGGGAACCCAAGAATCGATACGCGACTCATCCGACTTCTAAACTCATCTTT
TRDV1	25	TRDJ1	TRDD3	few	CALGEPPGAYVPLWGIRRDTDKLIF	TGTGCTCTTGGGGAACCCCCTGGGGCCTACGTGCCTTTGTGGGGGATACGGAGGGACACCGATAAACTCATCTTT
TRDV2	16	TRDJ1	TRDD3	.	CACEPLGPLEAYRVIF	TGTGCCTGTGAGCCACTGGGGCCCCTGGAGGCCTATAGAGTCATCTTT
TRDV1	26	TRDJ1	.	few	CALGEPCLPTSAHTGGLAQQPDKLIF	TGTGCTCTTGGGGAACCGTGCCTTCCTACGTCTGCCCATACTGGGGGATTGGCTCAACAGCCCGATAAACTCATCTTT
TRDV1	15	TRDJ1	.	.	CALGERSRITDKLIF	TGTGCTCTTGGGGAAAGGTCACGTATTACCGATAAACTCATCTTT
TRDV1	21	TRDJ1	.	.	CALGENLPSRSYWGLTDKLIF	TGTGCTCTTGGGGAAAACCTTCCTTCGAGGTCGTACTGGGGGCTCACCGATAAACTCATCTTT
TRDV1	19	TRDJ1	.	.	CALGDGAFPQPMYTDKLIF	TGTGCTCTTGGGGATGGCGCCTTTCCGCAACCTATGTACACCGATAAACTCATCTTT
TRDV1	14	TRDJ1	.	.	CALGEPWKGDKLIF	TGTGCTCTTGGGGAACCCTGGAAGGGCGATAAACTCATCTTT
TRDV1	20	TRDJ1	TRDD3	.	CALGDDPPNLGDEEEDKLIF	TGTGCTCTTGGGGACGACCCTCCTAACTTGGGGGATGAGGAGGAGGATAAACTCATCTTT
TRDV1	17	TRDJ1	.	.	CALGERSGLLYTDKLIF	TGTGCTCTTGGGGAACGATCGGGACTCCTGTACACCGATAAACTCATCTTT
TRDV1	26	TRDJ1	TRDD3	.	CALGELTGLPTALGDTDEGLADKLIF	TGTGCTCTTGGGGAACTTACGGGCCTTCCTACAGCGCTGGGGGATACGGATGAAGGGTTGGCCGATAAACTCATCTTT
TRDV1	15	TRDJ1	.	few	CALGELEQYTDKLIF	TGTGCTCTTGGGGAACTCGAGCAGTACACCGATAAACTCATCTTT
TRDV1	17	TRDJ1	TRDD3	few	CALGDGLGDWWTDKLIF	TGTGCTCTTGGGGACGGCCTGGGGGATTGGTGGACCGATAAACTCATCTTT
TRDV1	16	TRDJ1	TRDD3	.	CALRRGDTGCTDKLIF	TGTGCTCTTAGACGGGGGGATACGGGTTGCACCGATAAACTCATCTTT
TRDV1	21	TRDJ1	TRDD3	.	CALGERTSSPLGDTDTDKLIF	TGTGCTCTTGGGGAACGTACCTCTAGTCCCTTGGGGGATACTGACACCGATAAACTCATCTTT
TRDV1	17	TRDJ1	TRDD3	.	CALGEIYWGIPADKLTF	TGTGCTCTTGGGGAAATTTATTGGGGGATACCGGCAGATAAACTCACCTTT
TRDV1	18	TRDJ1	.	few	CALGEVPRRYWHTDKLIF	TGTGCTCTTGGGGAAGTTCCACGACGGTACTGGCACACCGATAAACTCATCTTT
TRDV1	17	TRDJ1	.	few	CALGELHLPPGHDKLIF	TGTGCTCTTGGGGAACTACACCTCCCCCCTGGTCACGATAAACTCATCTTT
TRDV1	17	TRDJ1	.	few	CALGELIGVANTDKLIF	TGTGCCCTTGGGGAATTAATAGGAGTCGCGAACACCGATAAACTCATCTTT
TRDV1	24	TRDJ1	TRDD3	few	CALGETHLPILGDTLECPKDKLIF	TGTGCTCTTGGGGAAACCCATCTTCCCATACTGGGGGATACTTTGGAGTGCCCGAAGGATAAACTCATCTTT
TRDV1	17	TRDJ1	.	.	CALGALAGLPPGDKLIF	TGTGCTCTTGGGGCCCTAGCGGGTCTCCCCCCCGGGGATAAACTCATCTTT
TRDV1	24	TRDJ1	TRDD3	few	CALGSVFLGCPITGGWGFADKLIF	TGTGCTCTTGGATCGGTTTTTTTGGGCTGCCCCATTACTGGGGGATGGGGATTCGCCGATAAACTCATCTTT